The 2 T cell receptor beta chains given below trace back to one sample, sequenced in a study of blood T cell repertoires in COVID-19. Sequencing used immunoSEQ multiplex PCR; TCRdb keeps in-frame clones, though not all of them. The sample shows some 430,000 clones, 90% of them seen only once. The sample was PBMCs or T cells enriched from blood (not recorded which). All receptors come from a man in his late teens or twenties who had recovered from COVID-19.

This clone was found once. This chain connects TRBV7-9 to TRBJ1-5; D gene uncertain. Per germline, CDR1 SEHNR and CDR2 FQNEAQ (reference sequence). V lost 6 bases and J lost 6, with 18 bases in between. CDR3 length: 15 residues. The CDR3 region has the DNA TGTGCCAGCAGTCCCCCCAGCGGAGGCCCTCAGCCCCAGCATTTT. Amino acid sequence: CASSPPSGGPQPQHF.

The chain joins TRBV28 to TRBJ1-2; D may be TRBD1 (5 bases). The germline CDR1 and CDR2 sequences are MDHEN and SYDVKM. V gave up 11 bases and J gave up 1 base, with 11 bases separating them. There are 12 residues in the CDR3. The CDR3 coding sequence is TGTGCCGCCGGGCAGGGTAACTATGGCTACACCTTC. This encodes CAAGQGNYGYTF.